This T cell receptor (gamma chain) was identified during a study of intestinal T cells in coeliac disease (dated by TCRdb to the early 2020s). Context from the whole study: Coeliac patients were found to be much younger than controls, with mean ages of approximately 16.0 versus 58 years recorded in the TRG cohort. Duodenal biopsies from 30 to 35 coeliac disease patients and under 25 non-coeliac controls were included in a second, larger TCR-gamma (TRG) cohort. Duodenal biopsies from about 10 coeliac disease patients and about 10 non-coeliac controls were included in the TCR-delta (TRD) cohort. Beyond this particular receptor, the publication reports: Repeated CDR3 amino acid sequences could not be distinguished from PCR duplicates in the analysis. TRG clustering correctly classified most of the 54 biopsies (approximately 94%), with a reported leave-one-out accuracy of around 87%. The coeliac group and the control group were significantly different in age, but an analysis split by age did not give significant classification. All 20 or so biopsies in training were correctly classified by TRD kmer-based clustering, and a leave-one-out accuracy of about 91% was reported. FFPE-derived DNA was found to be relatively degraded, and loss of a proportion of TCR sequences in each sample was likely caused by this degradation.

For each case, genomic DNA was extracted from ten 5-um FFPE scrolls with the QIAamp DNA FFPE tissue kit. To test whether coeliac disease can be classified from the TCR repertoire, the study used fully anonymised formalin-fixed paraffin-embedded duodenal biopsies that were not needed for diagnosis. The controls had no clinical or histological suspicion of coeliac disease and had upper endoscopy for reflux, dyspepsia or gastritis. Library construction relied on multiplex PCR. Sequencer: Ion Torrent PGM. TRG repertoires were amplified from around 200 ng of biopsy DNA with the LymphoTrack kit, in which Illumina adapters are carried by the primers. After purification with AMPure XP beads and quantification on a 2100 Bioanalyzer, the TRG amplicons were pooled in equimolar amounts. An Ion PGM instrument was used to sequence the TRG libraries. The authors processed their data as follows. Reads in which more than 10% of nucleotides fell below the per-patient third-quartile quality score were removed with FastX. IMGT/HighV-QUEST was used to align the reads, assigning V, D and J genes, identifying CDR3 regions and assessing functionality. After the sequences were translated into amino acids, every sequence predicted to be non-functional was thrown out. CDR3s were split into kmers, with and without positional annotation; kmer frequencies underwent PCA, and samples were clustered using all 1023 combinations of PCs 1-10. Classification was validated by leave-one-out cross-validation, in which parameters were re-optimised on the remaining samples each time. Using the vegan R package, Shannon diversity was calculated from repeated random subsamples whose size matched the lowest read count. The public reads were reprocessed by TCRdb using CATT, and rows of matching DNA were later combined. The V and J calls and clone size come from TCRdb's table, not from the authors' own analysis. The sample table holds nearly 750 gamma-chain clones, of which around 50% were seen once. The ten top clones hold about a sixth of the sample.

Trimmed from V: 8 bases; trimmed from J: 9 bases; junction bases lacking a gene match: 17. The CDR3 goes from the cysteine to the phenylalanine over 14 residues. Solely the CDR3 DNA is kept, with 42 bases framed from the first base. Turning to this clone: The antigen it binds to is not known. It has no much larger one-base neighbor in the sample; base qualities were not kept.

This receptor was identified in a human donor who served as a control with a normal duodenal biopsy, not a healthy volunteer. Sequenced input: a duodenal biopsy. The chain was built from TRGV10 and TRGJ1 or TRGJ2. TRGV10 is marked as an open reading frame, function uncertain. The sequence in DNA is TGTGCTGCGTGGGCTCCGGAACTGATTAGTAAGAAACTCTTT. Its protein reads: CAAWAPELISKKLF.